This TCR beta chain was recovered during a study of chemoradiotherapy in HPV16-positive cancers (dated 2022 in TCRdb). Background on the whole study: Candidate HPV-specific T-cell clones and common TCR motifs were defined through functional T-cell assays on cells from two HPV16-positive patients. Next, the candidate HPV-specific TCRs and motifs were followed in TCR repertoires from under 95 patients with HPV-related cancers. Whether T-cell immunity against the HPV oncoproteins E6 and E7 changes during chemoradiotherapy and whether survival is affected by this immunity were examined in the study. The full study reports these points: Expansion of candidate HPV-specific clones and E7-related TCR motifs was observed in the tumor microenvironment during treatment, whereas no such expansion was observed for non-HPV-specific T cells. Only a couple of HPV16-positive patients were used to derive the functional definition of HPV-specific T cells, and the survival association was reported for HPV16-positive patients. In HPV16-positive patients, expansion of HPV-responsive T cells during chemoradiotherapy was found to be associated with improved recurrence-free survival.

CDR1 and CDR2 (SGHAT, FQNNGV) derive from the germline V gene. V loses 5 bases of germline sequence and J loses 5 bases, and the interval between the two ends is 12 bases. The CDR3 numbers 13 residues from cysteine through phenylalanine. The only DNA kept is the CDR3, 39 bases in frame from the first base. A word on this clone: It has no known antigen specificity. Base quality data are lacking; no much larger clone is found one base away.

Repertoires were sampled repeatedly over the course of chemoradiotherapy, so clonal expansion could be followed in the tumor microenvironment. Receptor libraries were prepared by the immunoSEQ multiplex PCR assay. Entries here come from immuneACCESS through TCRdb and include only in-frame sequences with V and J called. Some clones fail to appear in such tables; in the studies checked, an unresolved V gene covers under half of the shortfall, and the cause of the remainder is unknown. The sample table contains about 11,000 clones; only one count was recorded for around 75% of them. Around 6.8% of the sample is taken by the ten largest.

The chain is made from TRBV11-2 and TRBJ2-5; the D gene is possibly TRBD2, with 5 bases matching. The receptor was isolated from a human donor with HPV-associated anogenital cancer. Sampling was performed from a patient who underwent chemoradiotherapy. CDR3 loop: CASSMRAWETQYF. Read as DNA, the sequence is TGTGCCAGCAGCATGAGGGCTTGGGAGACCCAGTACTTC.